This T cell receptor beta chain derives from a study of blood T cells in healthy people across ages. Using a J-beta primer mix together with a sample-barcoded 5' primer, a second PCR was run for about 6 to 11 cycles. From the 5' RACE reads, TCRdb called clonotypes with MiXCR, one entry per CDR3 protein. The table includes 1.5 million to 2 million distinct CDR3 sequences, 28% detected once. This CDR3 contains 16 residues. Trimming pared 6 bases from V and 2 bases from J, leaving 16 bases between. Germline CDR1 is KGHDR and CDR2 is SFDVKD. Whole-study findings and limits: As age increased, TCR beta diversity per million T cells fell in a roughly linear fashion.

In the case of this clonotype: Its antigen remains unidentified.

The chain combines TRBV24-1 with TRBJ1-5, with D tentatively TRBD1 (5 bases). Sequencing was carried out using blood. This sequence originates from a woman between 25 and 40 years old in good health. CDR3 in DNA: TGTGCCACCAGTCATCGGGGCTCCGGAGGCAATCAGCCCCAGCATTTT. Residues: CATSHRGSGGNQPQHF.